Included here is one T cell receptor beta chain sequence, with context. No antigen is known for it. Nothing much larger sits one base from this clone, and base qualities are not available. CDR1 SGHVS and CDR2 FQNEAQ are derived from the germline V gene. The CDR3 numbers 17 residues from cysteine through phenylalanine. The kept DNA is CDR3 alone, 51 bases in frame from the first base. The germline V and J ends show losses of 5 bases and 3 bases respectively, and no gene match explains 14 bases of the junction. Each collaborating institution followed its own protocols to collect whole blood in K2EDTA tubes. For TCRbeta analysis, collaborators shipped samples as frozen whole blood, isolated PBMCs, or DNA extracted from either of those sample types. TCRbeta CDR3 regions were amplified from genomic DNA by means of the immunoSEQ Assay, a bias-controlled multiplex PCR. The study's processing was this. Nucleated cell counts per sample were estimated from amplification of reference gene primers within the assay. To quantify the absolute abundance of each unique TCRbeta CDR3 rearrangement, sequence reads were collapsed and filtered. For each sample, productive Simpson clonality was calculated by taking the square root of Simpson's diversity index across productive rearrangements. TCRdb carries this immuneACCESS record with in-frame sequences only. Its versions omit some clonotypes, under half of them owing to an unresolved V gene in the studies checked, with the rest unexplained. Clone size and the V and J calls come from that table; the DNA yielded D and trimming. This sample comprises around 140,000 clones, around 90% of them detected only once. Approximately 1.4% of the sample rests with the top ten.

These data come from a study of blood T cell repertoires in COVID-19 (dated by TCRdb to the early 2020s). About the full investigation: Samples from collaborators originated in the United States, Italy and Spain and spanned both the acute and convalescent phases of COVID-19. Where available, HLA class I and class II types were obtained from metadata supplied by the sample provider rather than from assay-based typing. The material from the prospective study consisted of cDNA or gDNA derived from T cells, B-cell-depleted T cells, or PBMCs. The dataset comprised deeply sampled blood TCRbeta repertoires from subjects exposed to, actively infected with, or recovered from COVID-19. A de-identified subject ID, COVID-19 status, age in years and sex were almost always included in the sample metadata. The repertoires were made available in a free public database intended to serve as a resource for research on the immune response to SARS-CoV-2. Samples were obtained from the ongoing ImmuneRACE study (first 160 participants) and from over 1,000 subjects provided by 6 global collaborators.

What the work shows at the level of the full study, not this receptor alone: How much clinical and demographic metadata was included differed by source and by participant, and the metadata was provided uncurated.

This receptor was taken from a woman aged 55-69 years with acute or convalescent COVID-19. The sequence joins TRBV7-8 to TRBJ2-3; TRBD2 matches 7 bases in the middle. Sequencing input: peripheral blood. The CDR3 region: CASSRELSGVGTDTQYF. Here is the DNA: TGTGCCAGCAGCCGAGAACTAAGCGGGGTAGGGACAGATACGCAGTATTTT.